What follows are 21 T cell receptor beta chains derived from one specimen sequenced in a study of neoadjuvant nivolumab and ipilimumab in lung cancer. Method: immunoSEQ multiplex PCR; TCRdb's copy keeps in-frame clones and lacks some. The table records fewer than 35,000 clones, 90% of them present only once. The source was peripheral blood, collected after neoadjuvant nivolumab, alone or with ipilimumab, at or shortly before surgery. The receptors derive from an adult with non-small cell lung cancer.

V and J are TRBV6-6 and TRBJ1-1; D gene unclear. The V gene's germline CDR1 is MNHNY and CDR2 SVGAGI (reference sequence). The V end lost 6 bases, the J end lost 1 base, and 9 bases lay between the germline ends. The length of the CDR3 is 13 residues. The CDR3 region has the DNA TGTGCCAGCAGCCCGAAAACGAACACTGAAGCTTTCTTT. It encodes CASSPKTNTEAFF.

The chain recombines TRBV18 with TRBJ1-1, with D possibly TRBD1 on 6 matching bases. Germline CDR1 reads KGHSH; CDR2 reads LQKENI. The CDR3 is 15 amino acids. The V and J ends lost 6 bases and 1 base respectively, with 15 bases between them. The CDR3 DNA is TGTGCCAGCTCGCTTGAGGGGGGCTGGAACACTGAAGCTTTCTTT. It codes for CASSLEGGWNTEAFF.

CDR3 sequence (DNA): TGTGCCAGCCGACAGGGGGAGAACACTGAAGCTTTCTTT. Translated, it gives CASRQGENTEAFF. V and J are TRBV2 and TRBJ1-1, with TRBD1 matching over 9 bases. V was clipped by 8 bases and J by 1 base; unmatched bases: 2. Germline assignment: CDR1 SNHLY and CDR2 FYNNEI. CDR3 size: 13 residues.

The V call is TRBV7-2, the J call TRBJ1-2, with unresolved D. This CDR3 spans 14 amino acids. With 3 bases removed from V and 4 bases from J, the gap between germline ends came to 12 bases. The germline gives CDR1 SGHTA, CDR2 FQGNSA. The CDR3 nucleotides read TGTGCCAGCAGCTTTCCACCCCGGCTCTATGGCTACACCTTC. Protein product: CASSFPPRLYGYTF.

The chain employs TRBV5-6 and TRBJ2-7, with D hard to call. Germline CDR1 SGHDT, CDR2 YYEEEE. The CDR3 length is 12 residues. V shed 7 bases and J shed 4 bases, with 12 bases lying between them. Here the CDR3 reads CASAGVTYEQYF. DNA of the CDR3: TGTGCCAGCGCCGGCGTCACATACGAGCAGTACTTC.

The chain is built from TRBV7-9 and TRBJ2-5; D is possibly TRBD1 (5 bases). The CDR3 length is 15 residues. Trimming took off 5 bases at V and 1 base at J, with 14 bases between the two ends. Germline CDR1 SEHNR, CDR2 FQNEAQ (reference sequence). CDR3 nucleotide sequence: TGTGCCAGCAGCCTTTTGTACAGGCTCCAAGAGACCCAGTACTTC. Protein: CASSLLYRLQETQYF. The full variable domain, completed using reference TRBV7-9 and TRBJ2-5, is DTGVSQNPRHKITKRGQNVTFRCDPISEHNRLYWYRQTLGQGPEFLTYFQNEAQLEKSRLLSDRFSAERPKGSFSTLEIQRTEQGDSAMYLCASSLLYRLQETQYFGPGTRLLVL.

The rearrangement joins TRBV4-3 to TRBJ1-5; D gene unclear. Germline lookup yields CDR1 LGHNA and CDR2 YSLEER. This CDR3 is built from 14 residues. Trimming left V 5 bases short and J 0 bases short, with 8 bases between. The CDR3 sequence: CASSEGYSNQPQHF. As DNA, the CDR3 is TGCGCCAGCAGCGAGGGATATAGCAATCAGCCCCAGCATTTT.

CDR3 residues: CAIGNYTEAFF. The CDR3 bases are TGTGCCATCGGAAATTACACTGAAGCTTTCTTT. The rearrangement uses TRBV10-3 and TRBJ1-1; D unresolved. The germline gives CDR1 ENHRY, CDR2 SYGVKD. The CDR3 sequence is 11 residues long. Trimming pared 8 bases from V and 3 bases from J, leaving 7 bases between.

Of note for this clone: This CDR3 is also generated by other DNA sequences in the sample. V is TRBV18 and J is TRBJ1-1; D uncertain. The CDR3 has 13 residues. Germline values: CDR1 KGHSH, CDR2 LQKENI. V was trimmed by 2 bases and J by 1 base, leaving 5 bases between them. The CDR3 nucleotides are TGTGCCAGCTCACCAGGGGAGAACACTGAAGCTTTCTTT. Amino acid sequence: CASSPGENTEAFF.

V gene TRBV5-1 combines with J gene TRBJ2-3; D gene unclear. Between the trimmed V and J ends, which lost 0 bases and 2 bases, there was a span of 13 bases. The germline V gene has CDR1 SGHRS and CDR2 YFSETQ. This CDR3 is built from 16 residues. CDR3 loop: CASSLVWGTVTDTQYF. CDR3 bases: TGCGCCAGCAGCTTGGTTTGGGGTACGGTCACAGATACGCAGTATTTT.

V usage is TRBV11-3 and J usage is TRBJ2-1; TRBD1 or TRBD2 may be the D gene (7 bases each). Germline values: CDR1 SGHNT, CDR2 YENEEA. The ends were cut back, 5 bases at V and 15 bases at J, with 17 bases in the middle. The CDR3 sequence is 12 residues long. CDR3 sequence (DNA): TGTGCCAGCAGCCCTCAGGGGGGGGGACTGTTCTTC. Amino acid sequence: CASSPQGGGLFF.

The CDR3 loop reads CASSFTGGGLYEQYF. The CDR3 DNA sequence: TGTGCCAGCTCTTTCACAGGGGGCGGACTCTACGAGCAGTACTTC. The V call is TRBV2, the J call TRBJ2-7, with 9 bases that match TRBD1. Germline V gene data show CDR1 as SNHLY and CDR2 as FYNNEI. The CDR3 length is 15 residues. V shed 8 bases, J shed 3 bases, and the junction held 11 bases outside the gene matches.

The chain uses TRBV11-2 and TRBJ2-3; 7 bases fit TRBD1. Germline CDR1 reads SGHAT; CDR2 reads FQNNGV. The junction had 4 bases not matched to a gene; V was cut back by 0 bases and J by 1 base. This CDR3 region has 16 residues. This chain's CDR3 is CASSLEGGWGTDTQYF. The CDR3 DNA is TGTGCCAGCAGCTTAGAAGGGGGCTGGGGCACAGATACGCAGTATTTT.

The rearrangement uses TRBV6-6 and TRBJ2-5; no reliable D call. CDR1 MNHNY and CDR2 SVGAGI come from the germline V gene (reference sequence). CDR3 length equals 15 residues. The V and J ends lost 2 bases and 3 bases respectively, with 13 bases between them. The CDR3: CASSYTVGEEETQYF. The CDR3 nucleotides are TGTGCCAGCAGTTACACAGTAGGAGAGGAAGAGACCCAGTACTTC.

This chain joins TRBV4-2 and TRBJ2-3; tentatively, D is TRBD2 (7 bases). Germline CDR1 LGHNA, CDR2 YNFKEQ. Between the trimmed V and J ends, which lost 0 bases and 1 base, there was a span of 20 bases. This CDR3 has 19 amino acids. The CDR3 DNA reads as TGTGCCAGCAGCCAAGAATTCAGAGGACTAGGGGGTGGCACAGATACGCAGTATTTT. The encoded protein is CASSQEFRGLGGGTDTQYF.

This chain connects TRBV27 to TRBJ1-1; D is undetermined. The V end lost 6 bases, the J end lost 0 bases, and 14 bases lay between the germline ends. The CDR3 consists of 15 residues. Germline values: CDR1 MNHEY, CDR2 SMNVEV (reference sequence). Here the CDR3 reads CASSLDRAMNTEAFF. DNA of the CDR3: TGTGCCAGCAGCCTCGACCGGGCTATGAACACTGAAGCTTTCTTT.

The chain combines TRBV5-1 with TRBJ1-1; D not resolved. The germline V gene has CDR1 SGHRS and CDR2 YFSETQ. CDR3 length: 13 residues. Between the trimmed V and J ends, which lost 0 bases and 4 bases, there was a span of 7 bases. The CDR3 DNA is TGCGCCAGCAGCTTGGAAAGAGGCACTGAAGCTTTCTTT. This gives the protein CASSLERGTEAFF.

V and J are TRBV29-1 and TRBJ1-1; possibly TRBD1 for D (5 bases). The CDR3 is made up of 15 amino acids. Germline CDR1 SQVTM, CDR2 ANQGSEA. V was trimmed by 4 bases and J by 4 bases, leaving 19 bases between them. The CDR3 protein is CSVGGDLSEVTEAFF. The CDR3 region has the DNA TGCAGCGTTGGGGGGGACCTTTCCGAGGTCACTGAAGCTTTCTTT.

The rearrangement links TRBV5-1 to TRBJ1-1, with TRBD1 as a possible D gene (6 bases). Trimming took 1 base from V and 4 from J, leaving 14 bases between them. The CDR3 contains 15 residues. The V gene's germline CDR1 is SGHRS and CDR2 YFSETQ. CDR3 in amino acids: CASSLSWIRGTEAFF. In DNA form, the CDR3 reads TGCGCCAGCAGCTTGAGTTGGATCAGGGGCACTGAAGCTTTCTTT.

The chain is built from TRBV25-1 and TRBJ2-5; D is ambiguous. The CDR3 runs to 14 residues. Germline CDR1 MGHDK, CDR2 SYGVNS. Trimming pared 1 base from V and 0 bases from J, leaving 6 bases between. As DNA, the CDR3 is TGTGCCAGCAGTGAATCGGGTTACCAAGAGACCCAGTACTTC. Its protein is CASSESGYQETQYF.

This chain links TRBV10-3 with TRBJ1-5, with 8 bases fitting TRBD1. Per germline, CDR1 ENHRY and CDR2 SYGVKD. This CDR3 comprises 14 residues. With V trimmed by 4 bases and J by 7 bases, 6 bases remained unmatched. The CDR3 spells CAISVGQGEQPQHF. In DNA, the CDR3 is TGTGCCATCAGTGTCGGACAGGGAGAACAGCCCCAGCATTTT.